This TCR beta chain was sequenced during a study of patients and donors after allogeneic stem cell transplantation (dated by TCRdb to the early 2020s). A word on this clonotype: Its antigen is unknown. No quality values exist for individual bases; no much larger clone is one base distant.

To prepare the library, RT-PCR was applied. The sample was run on a NextSeq 550. In TCRdb, the public reads were trimmed at Q25 with fastp and aligned with MiXCR, with productive beta chains retained. Records with the same CDR3 protein are collapsed into one entry carrying the most frequent genes and DNA. The sample table holds about a million distinct CDR3 sequences, of which 18% were seen once. The leading ten clones occupy 6% of the sample. Clipping removes 5 bases from V and 8 bases from J, with 18 as the unmatched junction base count. Spanning cysteine to phenylalanine, the CDR3 consists of 17 amino acids. The DNA shown is the 51-base CDR3, in frame from base 1. Via the germline V gene (reference sequence), CDR1 is SEHNR and CDR2 FQNEAQ.

The rearranged chain carries TRBV7-9 and TRBJ1-1, and 9 junction bases match TRBD1. The clonotype was recovered from a human donor who was either an allogeneic HSCT recipient or a stem cell or donor lymphocyte infusion donor (not recorded which). It is not recorded whose cells these are; they may come from a transplant donor. The material sequenced was blood, either unsorted or a sorted T cell fraction (not recorded which). The nucleotide sequence is given as TGTGCCAGCAGCACCCCCGGAAAAACCGGGACAGGGAACGAAGCTTTCTTT. Protein translation: CASSTPGKTGTGNEAFF.